This passage covers 18 T cell receptor beta chains from one sample sequenced in a study of regulatory T cells in long-lasting Graves disease (dated by TCRdb to the early 2020s). Library preparation was by multiplex PCR. For sequencing, an Illumina HiSeq 4000 was employed. iRepertoire HTBI primers and Arm-PCR amplification of CDR3 regions were used to construct TCR beta libraries. TCRdb reprocessing: public reads trimmed at Q25 with fastp, clones called with MiXCR, in-frame beta chains kept. All rows with the same CDR3 protein become a single entry with the most common DNA and genes. The sample table shows roughly 490,000 distinct CDR3 sequences, and roughly 23% are seen once. Together, the top ten hold about 12% of the sample. The time point label corresponds to: persistent/refractory GD, antithyroid drugs over 5 years with positive TRAb. For both TCR sequencing and RNA sequencing, RNA was extracted from PBMCs using TRIzol.

The sample here was peripheral blood mononuclear cells (PBMCs), taken when the disease was refractory, from a patient treated with antithyroid drugs. The receptors here all came from a female donor with Graves disease.

This clonotype was observed at least ten times. The V gene is TRBV7-2, the J gene TRBJ2-5, with D possibly TRBD1 on 6 matching bases. The CDR3 contains 14 residues. The germline V gene has CDR1 SGHTA and CDR2 FQGNSA. The V gene lost 7 bases and the J gene lost 1 base, with 13 bases spanning the gap. The CDR3 region has the DNA TGTGCCAGCACCATTGCAGGGGTCCAAGAGACCCAGTACTTC. Translating gives CASTIAGVQETQYF.

On this clonotype: Mismatch with germline at one junction end may stem from a read error. The rearrangement uses TRBV30 and TRBJ2-2; TRBD1 agrees at 7 bases. Looked up from germline, CDR1 is GTSNPN and CDR2 is SVGIG (reference sequence). The CDR3 is 14 amino acids. As DNA, the CDR3 is TGTGCCTGCAGCAGGGGGAGAGACACCCGGGAGCTGTTTTTT. Translation: CACSRGRDTRELFF.

Turning to this clonotype: A much bigger clone sits one base away, suggesting this may be a read error. The conserved final phenylalanine or tryptophan is absent from the CDR3, which likely points to a read error. V and J are TRBV7-2 and TRBJ1-1; D possibly corresponds to TRBD1 (5 bases). The CDR3 totals 14 residues. Trimming left V 6 bases short and J 4 bases short, with 15 bases between. Germline V gene data show CDR1 as SGHTA and CDR2 as FQGNSA. CDR3 nucleotides: TGTGCCAGCAGAGCGGGGGGGGAGAGCACTGAAGCTTTCTCT. It yields the protein CASRAGGESTEAFS.

V is TRBV20-1 and J is TRBJ2-1; maybe TRBD1 (5 bases). V lost 0 bases and J 3 bases, leaving 18 bases between the germline ends. The CDR3 extends over 17 amino acids. Germline CDR1 is DFQATT and CDR2 is SNEGSKA (reference sequence). DNA of the CDR3: TGCAGTGCTAGAGATTTTGGCAGGGTAGAACGCTACAATGAGCAGTTCTTC. Protein sequence: CSARDFGRVERYNEQFF.

This clonotype was picked up many times. The chain has TRBV2 and TRBJ1-2; D is perhaps TRBD1 (6 bases). The CDR3 loop spans 10 amino acids. Trimming took 8 bases from V and 9 from J, leaving 10 bases between them. Germline V lookup: CDR1 SNHLY, CDR2 FYNNEI. The CDR3 DNA reads as TGTGCCAGCCGACAGGAGAGCTACACCTTC. Amino acids: CASRQESYTF.

This clonotype was recorded a few times. The CDR3 DNA follows: TGCGCCAGCAGCCAAGTTGCTATCAGGGGGGGAGAGCAGTACTTC. This translates into CASSQVAIRGGEQYF. The genes are TRBV4-1 and TRBJ2-7; D possibly uses TRBD1 or TRBD2 (7 bases each). Germline V gene sequence: CDR1 MGHRA, CDR2 YSYEKL. V lost 1 base to trimming and J lost 7 bases, with 17 bases between them. This CDR3 spans 15 amino acids.

This clonotype was seen repeatedly, ten times or more. The rearrangement uses TRBV28 and TRBJ1-5; D unresolved. The germline CDR1 and CDR2 sequences are MDHEN and SYDVKM. V dropped 2 bases and J dropped 5 bases, with 10 bases sitting between them. CDR3 length equals 14 residues. The CDR3 is CASSLRTDHQPQHF. The CDR3 DNA sequence: TGTGCCAGCAGTTTAAGGACGGATCATCAGCCCCAGCATTTT.

This clonotype was detected only a few times. The genes are TRBV15 and TRBJ1-6; D gene uncertain. The CDR3 consists of 14 residues. V was trimmed by 3 bases and J by 8 bases, leaving 11 bases between them. The germline V gene encodes CDR1 LNHNV and CDR2 YYDKDF (reference sequence). The CDR3 nucleotides read TGTGCCACCAGCAGTCATGGTCGGTATTCACCCCTCCACTTT. Its translation is CATSSHGRYSPLHF.

This clonotype was recorded a few times. The rearrangement links TRBV27 to TRBJ1-4, with D tentatively TRBD1 (5 bases). Germline V gene sequence: CDR1 MNHEY, CDR2 SMNVEV (reference sequence). Trimming took 5 bases from V and 7 from J, leaving 14 bases between them. The CDR3 is made up of 14 amino acids. The chain's CDR3 is CASSPVPGSEKLFF. The CDR3 DNA is TGTGCCAGCAGTCCTGTTCCAGGGAGTGAAAAACTGTTTTTT. The whole variable domain, remainder taken from reference TRBV27 and TRBJ1-4, is EAQVTQNPRYLITVTGKKLTVTCSQNMNHEYMSWYRQDPGLGLRQIYYSMNVEVTDKGDVPEGYKVSRKEKRNFPLILESPSPNQTSLYFCASSPVPGSEKLFFGSGTQLSVL.

This clonotype came up many times. The chain is built from TRBV28 and TRBJ1-1, with D unclear. The V and J ends lost 2 bases and 4 bases respectively, with 8 bases between them. CDR3 size: 13 residues. The germline gives CDR1 MDHEN, CDR2 SYDVKM. The CDR3 sequence is CASSLIWGTEAFF. In nucleotides, the CDR3 is TGTGCCAGCAGTTTAATCTGGGGCACTGAAGCTTTCTTT.

This clonotype was counted only a few times. The V gene is TRBV5-6, the J gene TRBJ1-1; 8 bases are shared with TRBD1. With V trimmed by 4 bases and J by 8 bases, 4 bases remained unmatched. This CDR3 has 12 residues. Germline-derived CDR1 and CDR2 are SGHDT and YYEEEE. CDR3 DNA: TGTGCCAGCAGCCGGACAGGGCTAGAAGCTTTCTTT. This gives the protein CASSRTGLEAFF. Supplemented by reference TRBV5-6 and TRBJ1-1, the full variable domain reads DAGVTQSPTHLIKTRGQQVTLRCSPKSGHDTVSWYQQALGQGPQFIFQYYEEEERQRGNFPDRFSGHQFPNYSSELNVNALLLGDSALYLCASSRTGLEAFFGQGTRLTVV.

This clonotype showed up many times. The CDR3 is CASSSVEGTEAFF. The DNA of the CDR3 is TGTGCCAGCAGCTCGGTGGAGGGGACTGAAGCTTTCTTT. The V and J genes are TRBV7-2 and TRBJ1-1, with D possibly being TRBD1 (5 bases). The CDR3 spans 13 residues. Germline CDR1 reads SGHTA; CDR2 reads FQGNSA. V shed 4 bases and J shed 5 bases, with 11 bases lying between them.

This clonotype was seen many times. The V and J genes are TRBV6-5 and TRBJ1-4, with D possibly matching TRBD1 (5 bases). The germline V and J ends were trimmed by 0 bases and 1 base, with 6 bases remaining between them. The CDR3 contains 15 residues. Germline CDR1 reads MNHEY; CDR2 reads SVGAGI. The CDR3 DNA follows: TGTGCCAGCAGTTACTCGGGGGGAACTAATGAAAAACTGTTTTTT. It yields the protein CASSYSGGTNEKLFF.

This clonotype was detected ten times or more. CDR3 loop: CSARGKLAQETQYF. DNA for the CDR3: TGCAGTGCTAGAGGCAAACTAGCACAAGAGACCCAGTACTTC. The V gene is TRBV20-1, the J gene TRBJ2-5; tentative D call: TRBD2 (6 bases). The CDR3 is 14 residues long. Germline assignment: CDR1 DFQATT and CDR2 SNEGSKA (reference sequence). V shed 1 base and J shed 2 bases, with 11 bases lying between them.

This clonotype was counted between two and nine times. This rearrangement joins TRBV25-1 to TRBJ2-5; perhaps TRBD2 as D (5 bases). The CDR3 is 13 residues long. The V gene lost 3 bases and the J gene lost 4 bases, with 9 bases spanning the gap. The germline V gene has CDR1 MGHDK and CDR2 SYGVNS. This CDR3 is CASSEAGRETQYF. The CDR3, as DNA: TGTGCCAGCAGTGAGGCGGGCCGAGAGACCCAGTACTTC.

The V gene is TRBV12-3 or TRBV12-4, the J gene TRBJ2-2; D uncertain. This CDR3 has 14 amino acids. V was clipped by 8 bases and J by 8 bases, with 18 bases between them. The CDR3 is CASRRALDGGELFF. In nucleotides, the CDR3 is TGTGCCAGCCGAAGGGCCCTAGATGGTGGGGAGCTGTTTTTT.

This chain connects TRBV5-5 to TRBJ2-5; TRBD2 might be the D (6 bases). Germline V CDR1 and CDR2: SGHKS, YYEKEE (reference sequence). V gave up 5 bases and J gave up 5 bases, with 13 bases separating them. The CDR3 spans 13 residues. CDR3 sequence (DNA): TGTGCCAGCAGTCTTCCAAGCGGGGAGACCCAGTACTTC. Protein: CASSLPSGETQYF. The variable domain in full, with the rest retrieved from reference TRBV5-5 and TRBJ2-5, is DAGVTQSPTHLIKTRGQQVTLRCSPISGHKSVSWYQQVLGQGPQFIFQYYEKEERGRGNFPDRFSARQFPNYSSELNVNALLLGDSALYLCASSLPSGETQYFGPGTRLLVL.

Worth noting for this clonotype: Since a much larger clone is just one base distant, this may be a read error. The chain joins TRBV27 to TRBJ1-1; TRBD1 aligns across 10 bases. CDR3 size: 15 residues. Trimming cost V 8 bases and J 3 bases; bases outside gene matches: 9. Germline CDR1 and CDR2: MNHEY and SMNVEV (reference sequence). CDR3 bases: TGTGCCAGCCAAGACAGGGGGCGGATGGACACTGAAGCTTTCTTT. Residues: CASQDRGRMDTEAFF.